The following is a T cell receptor (beta chain) sequence with its context. The V and J ends lost 6 bases and 8 bases respectively, with 19 bases between them. This CDR3 spans 15 amino acids. Per the germline V gene, CDR1 is MNHEY and CDR2 is SMNVEV (reference sequence). This record comes from a study of human versus mouse CDR3 diversity and MHC coevolution. Study details: Reported immunoSEQ sensitivity was one in 200,000 T cells, with reduced amplification bias.

The protocol was immunoSEQ multiplex PCR, while the TCRdb copy is restricted to in-frame clones and leaves out a portion. The repertoire includes 60,000 to 95,000 clones, about 90% of them detected once, and roughly 0.16% sits in the top ten. The source is a person between 25 and 69 years old in good health. What was sequenced was naive CD4+ T cells from blood. Subset reported: CD45RO-negative CD62L-positive naive CD4 T cells. The chain links TRBV27 to TRBJ1-4, with D maybe TRBD1 (5 bases). In DNA, the CDR3 is TGTGCCAGCAGGTACCATGGGGGGGTTGACGAAAAACTGTTTTTT. Residues: CASRYHGGVDEKLFF.